This T cell receptor (beta chain) originates from a study of shared clonotypes between healthy human individuals. Study-wide background: Donor ages ranged 18 to 49 years: a couple of women, a few men.

This table comes from immunoSEQ multiplex PCR, and its TCRdb copy is limited to in-frame clones, with some not included. The profile covers fewer than 700,000 clones, with around 80% appearing a single time and around 12% taken by the ten largest. Donors, without exception, were Caucasian adults residing in Nashville, Tennessee. CDR1 MDHEN and CDR2 SYDVKM come from the germline V gene. This CDR3 spans 19 amino acids. V was trimmed by 5 bases and J by 0 bases, leaving 23 bases between them. This TCR derives from a woman in her thirties or forties in good health. Some clones in this sample may be carry-over from other donors' samples. The sample consisted of PBMCs. V and J are TRBV28 and TRBJ2-4; perhaps TRBD1 as D (6 bases). Here the CDR3 DNA reads TGTGCCAGCAGTCCCGGGACACTACCCGGCGTTATAGCCAAAAACATTCAGTACTTC. Translated: CASSPGTLPGVIAKNIQYF.